This T cell receptor beta chain is from a study of CD8+ T cells in alopecia areata. The overall study: The drug, tofacitinib, lasted 6 to 18 months, followed by 6 months off drug.

RNA extraction and reverse transcription yielded cDNA as sequencing template. Profiled with immunoSEQ multiplex PCR; TCRdb holds only in-frame clones, not every one. The sample yields 110,000 to 150,000 clones, 45% to 65% seen once. The ends were cut back, 3 bases at V and 0 bases at J, with 6 bases in the middle. Germline assignment: CDR1 LNHNV and CDR2 YYDKDF (reference sequence). This CDR3 contains 14 residues. Sample treatment: oral pan-JAK inhibitor, 5-10 mg twice daily. The sequencing used CD8+ T cells sorted from blood, collected at week 4, from a patient treated with tofacitinib. The rearrangement uses TRBV15 and TRBJ2-1; D unresolved. This clonotype was obtained from a human donor with alopecia areata. CDR3 nucleotide sequence: TGTGCCACCAGCAGGGGTAGCTCCTACAATGAGCAGTTCTTC. Protein product: CATSRGSSYNEQFF.